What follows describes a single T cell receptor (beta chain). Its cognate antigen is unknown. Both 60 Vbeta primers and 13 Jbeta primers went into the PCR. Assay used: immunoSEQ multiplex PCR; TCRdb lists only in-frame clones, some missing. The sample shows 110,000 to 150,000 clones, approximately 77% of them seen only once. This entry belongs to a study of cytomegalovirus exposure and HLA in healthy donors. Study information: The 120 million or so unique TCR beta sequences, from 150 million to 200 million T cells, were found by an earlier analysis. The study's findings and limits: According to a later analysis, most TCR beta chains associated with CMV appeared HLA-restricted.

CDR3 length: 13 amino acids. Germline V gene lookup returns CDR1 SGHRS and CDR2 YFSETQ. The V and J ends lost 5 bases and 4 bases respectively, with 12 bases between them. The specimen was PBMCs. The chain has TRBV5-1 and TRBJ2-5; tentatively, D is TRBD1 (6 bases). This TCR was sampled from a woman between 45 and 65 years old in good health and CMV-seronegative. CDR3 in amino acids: CASRKGGAETQYF. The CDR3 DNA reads TGCGCCAGCAGAAAAGGGGGTGCAGAGACCCAGTACTTC.